This T cell receptor beta chain was recorded in a study of blood T cell repertoires in COVID-19 (dated by TCRdb to between 2020 and 2021). About the investigation overall: Samples covering the acute and convalescent phases of COVID-19 were provided by collaborators in the United States, Italy and Spain. The prospective study material was composed of cDNA or gDNA derived from T cells, B-cell-depleted T cells, or PBMCs. Subjects who had been exposed to COVID-19, were actively infected with it, or had recovered from it provided the deeply sampled blood TCRbeta repertoires that made up the dataset. The repertoires were released in a freely available public database meant as a resource for research on the immune response to SARS-CoV-2. The samples were drawn from the first 160 participants of the ongoing ImmuneRACE study and from 950 to 1,500 subjects provided by 6 global collaborators. A de-identified subject ID, COVID-19 status, age in years and sex were almost always included in the sample metadata. HLA class I and class II types, where available, came from metadata supplied by the sample provider rather than from assay-based typing. Overall results and qualifications from the work: The amount of clinical and demographic metadata varied by source and participant and was provided uncurated.

TCRbeta CDR3 regions were amplified from genomic DNA using the immunoSEQ Assay, a bias-controlled multiplex PCR. For the original study's pipeline: The number of nucleated cells in each sample was estimated by amplification of reference gene primers within the assay. Sequence reads were collapsed and filtered to measure the absolute abundance of every unique TCRbeta CDR3 rearrangement. Productive Simpson clonality was computed per sample as the square root of Simpson's diversity index over productive rearrangements. The source is immuneACCESS, and TCRdb retained only in-frame sequences with V and J called. Part of the clones is not carried over; for the studies checked, unresolved V genes explain less than half of this, and the remainder is unexplained. The V and J calls and clone size come from that table; D and trimming were worked out from the DNA. Present in this sample are roughly 56,000 clones, almost 95% of which were seen just once. The top ten hold around 4.3% of the sample.

Taken from the germline V gene (reference sequence), the CDR1 and CDR2 loops are LNHDA and SQIVND. Taken from cysteine to phenylalanine, the CDR3 has 16 residues. The sequence is cut down to CDR3 DNA, 48 bases in frame from base 1. V is cut by 3 bases and J by 6 bases, and the space between the germline ends is 18 bases. The collaborating institutions used their own protocols to collect whole blood in K2EDTA tubes. For TCRbeta analysis, collaborators shipped samples in one of three forms: frozen whole blood, isolated PBMCs, or DNA extracted from either of those sample types. Concerning this clone itself: What antigen it recognizes has not been identified. No quality values exist for individual bases; no much larger clone is one base distant.

The rearranged segments are TRBV19 and TRBJ1-5; the best D guess is TRBD1, with 5 bases matching. Sequencing was performed on peripheral blood. The receptor's source is a man over 45 with active COVID-19. The nucleotides are TGTGCCAGTAGTATTAAGGGGCTTCACGGCGCTCAGCCCCAGCATTTT. This encodes CASSIKGLHGAQPQHF.